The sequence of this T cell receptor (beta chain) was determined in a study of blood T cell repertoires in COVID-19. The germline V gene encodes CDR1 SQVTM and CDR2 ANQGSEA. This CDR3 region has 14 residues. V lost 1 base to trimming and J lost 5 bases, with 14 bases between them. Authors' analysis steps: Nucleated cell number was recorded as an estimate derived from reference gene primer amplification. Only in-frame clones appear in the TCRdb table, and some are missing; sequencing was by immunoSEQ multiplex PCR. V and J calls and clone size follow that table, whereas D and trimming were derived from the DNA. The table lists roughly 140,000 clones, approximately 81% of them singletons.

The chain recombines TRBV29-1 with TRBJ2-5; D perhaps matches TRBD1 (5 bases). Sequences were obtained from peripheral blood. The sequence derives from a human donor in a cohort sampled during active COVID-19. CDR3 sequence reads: CSVEGRLGAETQYF. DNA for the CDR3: TGCAGCGTTGAAGGGCGCCTTGGGGCGGAGACCCAGTACTTC.